One and the same sample provided the 7 T cell receptor beta chains below, sequenced in a study of shared T cell receptors in the human thymus. The protocol was immunoSEQ multiplex PCR, while the TCRdb copy is restricted to in-frame clones and leaves out a portion. The repertoire holds almost 550,000 clones, with 75% to 80% as singletons. Another study also made use of these data, one on human thymus T cells.

Sequencing was performed on thymocytes. These receptors came from a boy under two years old with a congenital heart defect.

The chain uses TRBV5-6 and TRBJ1-1, with a tentative D call TRBD1 (5 bases). Germline V lookup: CDR1 SGHDT, CDR2 YYEEEE. This CDR3 has 18 amino acids. V gave up 4 bases and J gave up 5 bases, with 27 bases separating them. The CDR3 here is CASSPIGLLQVGRTEAFF. The DNA for the CDR3 is TGTGCCAGCAGCCCTATTGGACTTCTACAGGTCGGGAGAACTGAAGCTTTCTTT. Complete variable domain (other parts from reference TRBV5-6 and TRBJ1-1): DAGVTQSPTHLIKTRGQQVTLRCSPKSGHDTVSWYQQALGQGPQFIFQYYEEEERQRGNFPDRFSGHQFPNYSSELNVNALLLGDSALYLCASSPIGLLQVGRTEAFFGQGTRLTVV.

The chain links TRBV11-2 to TRBJ1-1; the D gene is possibly TRBD1 (5 bases). The ends were cut back, 0 bases at V and 1 base at J, with 15 bases in the middle. From germline, CDR1 is SGHAT and CDR2 FQNNGV. The CDR3 contains 17 residues. The CDR3 DNA follows: TGTGCCAGCAGCTTAGAGAGAAGGGGCCCGGGGAACACTGAAGCTTTCTTT. This encodes CASSLERRGPGNTEAFF.

The chain links TRBV27 to TRBJ2-2; the D gene is possibly TRBD2 (6 bases). Germline assignment: CDR1 MNHEY and CDR2 SMNVEV (reference sequence). The V and J ends lost 3 bases and 0 bases respectively, with 8 bases between them. The CDR3 is made up of 15 amino acids. The CDR3 DNA reads TGTGCCAGCAGTTTTCTAGCGTCGAACACCGGGGAGCTGTTTTTT. Translating gives CASSFLASNTGELFF.

This chain connects TRBV10-1 to TRBJ2-3; maybe TRBD2 (6 bases). Trimming shortened V by 8 bases and J by 4 bases, and 19 bases separated the two germline ends. The CDR3 has 15 residues. In germline, CDR1 is WNHNN, CDR2 SYGVQD (reference sequence). CDR3 sequence: CASSVSGSGADTQYF. CDR3 sequence (DNA): TGCGCCAGCTCTGTGTCGGGATCGGGGGCAGATACGCAGTATTTT.

V usage is TRBV7-2 and J usage is TRBJ1-2, with 7 bases fitting TRBD1. The CDR3 totals 17 residues. The junction had 15 bases not matched to a gene; V was cut back by 5 bases and J by 3 bases. Germline values: CDR1 SGHTA, CDR2 FQGNSA. CDR3 nucleotides: TGTGCCAGCAGCGCACAGTCCGCGGGACAGTCGGACTATGGCTACACCTTC. It translates to CASSAQSAGQSDYGYTF.

The chain recombines TRBV7-2 with TRBJ1-1; no definite D call. Trimming shortened V by 4 bases and J by 0 bases, and 6 bases separated the two germline ends. The CDR3 runs 13 residues. Germline lookup yields CDR1 SGHTA and CDR2 FQGNSA. CDR3 sequence (DNA): TGTGCCAGCAGCTATTCAATGAACACTGAAGCTTTCTTT. Amino acids: CASSYSMNTEAFF.

This clone was seen just once. The rearrangement uses TRBV14 and TRBJ1-2, with D possibly matching TRBD1 (5 bases). The CDR3 length is 14 residues. In germline, CDR1 is SGHDN, CDR2 FVKESK. V gave up 4 bases and J gave up 4 bases, with 13 bases separating them. The CDR3 DNA reads TGTGCCAGCAGCCTCGGACGTACAGGCTATGGCTACACCTTC. As protein: CASSLGRTGYGYTF.